Following are 25 T cell receptor beta chains from one sample sequenced in a study of PD-L1 blockade in urothelial cancer. Produced via immunoSEQ multiplex PCR; TCRdb's table is partial and in-frame only. Here the sample spans 55,000 to 70,000 clones, over 75% being singletons. The material was PBMCs, obtained around atezolizumab (anti-PD-L1) treatment. These receptors all stem from a man in his 70s with urothelial cancer.

The chain employs TRBV15 and TRBJ2-2; weak D call: TRBD2 (5 bases). Trimming removed 5 bases at V and 0 bases at J, with 10 bases between. The CDR3 spans 15 residues. Germline V gene data show CDR1 as LNHNV and CDR2 as YYDKDF (reference sequence). Here the CDR3 reads CATSGSRANTGELFF. CDR3 nucleotide sequence: TGTGCCACCAGCGGGTCGCGGGCGAACACCGGGGAGCTGTTTTTT.

The chain joins TRBV5-1 to TRBJ2-1; D call uncertain. CDR1 is SGHRS and CDR2 is YFSETQ in the germline V gene. V was clipped by 2 bases and J by 0 bases, with 9 bases between them. The CDR3 has 15 residues. The CDR3 sequence: CASSFTGSSYNEQFF. The CDR3 DNA reads as TGCGCCAGCAGCTTCACCGGTAGCTCCTACAATGAGCAGTTCTTC.

DNA for the CDR3: TGTGCCAGCAGCGTAGGGGGATGGGCGGGAGGGAATGAGCAGTTCTTC. This translates into CASSVGGWAGGNEQFF. The chain employs TRBV9 and TRBJ2-1; the match to TRBD2 covers 9 bases. Germline loops: CDR1 SGDLS, CDR2 YYNGEE. Germline trimming cut 0 bases from V and 7 bases from J; bases unmatched to any gene: 8. CDR3 length: 16 amino acids. Filled out from reference TRBV9 and TRBJ2-1, the complete variable domain reads DSGVTQTPKHLITATGQRVTLRCSPRSGDLSVYWYQQSLDQGLQFLIQYYNGEERAKGNILERFSAQQFPDLHSELNLSSLELGDSALYFCASSVGGWAGGNEQFFGPGTRLTVL.

This sequence joins TRBV6-5 and TRBJ2-7; D not resolved. The CDR3 is made up of 14 amino acids. Germline lookup yields CDR1 MNHEY and CDR2 SVGAGI. V was cut by 2 bases and J by 2 bases, with 10 bases left in between. CDR3 DNA sequence: TGTGCCAGCAGTTACGCGAGGCAAGCCTACGAGCAGTACTTC. It translates to CASSYARQAYEQYF.

This chain uses TRBV7-2 with TRBJ2-7; 7 positions agree with TRBD2. CDR3 length: 14 amino acids. The V and J ends lost 5 bases and 3 bases, in that order; junction bases with no gene match: 7. Germline V gives CDR1 SGHTA, CDR2 FQGNSA. CDR3 amino acids: CASSVGLDIYEQYF. The DNA for the CDR3 is TGTGCCAGCAGCGTCGGACTAGATATCTACGAGCAGTACTTC.

This clone has a single count. The chain has TRBV10-2 and TRBJ1-1, with 7 nucleotides matching TRBD1. CDR1 and CDR2 (germline): WSHSY, SAAADI. CDR3 length: 13 residues. Unmatched junction bases numbered 1, after V lost 5 bases and J lost 1 base. Here the CDR3 DNA reads TGCGCCAGCAGTCGGGACAGGAACACTGAAGCTTTCTTT. Translated: CASSRDRNTEAFF.

The chain joins TRBV18 to TRBJ1-1, with 10 bases fitting TRBD1. This CDR3 contains 15 residues. V gave up 4 bases and J gave up 1 base; unmatched junction bases: 3. Germline-derived CDR1 and CDR2 are KGHSH and LQKENI. The CDR3 spells CASSLGTGENTEAFF. The CDR3 coding sequence is TGTGCCAGCTCACTTGGGACAGGGGAGAACACTGAAGCTTTCTTT.

This chain uses TRBV14 with TRBJ2-1, with 9 bases identical to TRBD2. The CDR3 extends over 18 amino acids. The germline gives CDR1 SGHDN, CDR2 FVKESK. J lost 4 bases, V lost 1 base, and 11 bases had no gene match. CDR3 region: CASSQVPRLADLYNEQFF. The DNA for the CDR3 is TGTGCCAGCAGCCAAGTCCCTAGACTAGCGGACCTATACAATGAGCAGTTCTTC.

The chain recombines TRBV4-2 with TRBJ1-1; perhaps TRBD1 as D (6 bases). Germline V lookup: CDR1 LGHNA, CDR2 YNFKEQ. The length of the CDR3 is 16 residues. V was shortened by 4 bases and J by 0 bases, with 15 bases between the two germline ends. The DNA for the CDR3 is TGTGCCAGCAGCCCGAACCCCGACAGGCTGAACACTGAAGCTTTCTTT. It translates to CASSPNPDRLNTEAFF.

This clone has just a few counts. The chain couples TRBV7-9 to TRBJ2-7, with 12 positions matching TRBD2. Germline CDR1 is SEHNR and CDR2 is FQNEAQ (reference sequence). V lost 5 bases and J lost 2; bases outside the gene matches: 7. The CDR3 loop spans 16 amino acids. The CDR3 sequence: CASSVTSGRFPYEQYF. The CDR3 region has the DNA TGTGCCAGCAGCGTGACTAGCGGGAGATTCCCCTACGAGCAGTACTTC. The full variable domain, with the rest looked up from reference TRBV7-9 and TRBJ2-7, is DTGVSQNPRHKITKRGQNVTFRCDPISEHNRLYWYRQTLGQGPEFLTYFQNEAQLEKSRLLSDRFSAERPKGSFSTLEIQRTEQGDSAMYLCASSVTSGRFPYEQYFGPGTRLTVT.

This chain joins TRBV7-6 and TRBJ1-2, with 8 nucleotides matching TRBD1. The length of the CDR3 is 13 residues. The V gene's germline CDR1 is SGHVS and CDR2 FNYEAQ. The junction had 3 bases not matched to a gene; V was cut back by 5 bases and J by 4 bases. The CDR3 loop reads CASSTDRGYGYTF. The DNA for the CDR3 is TGTGCCAGCAGCACCGACAGGGGCTATGGCTACACCTTC.

The J gene is TRBJ2-5, the V gene TRBV6-1; TRBD2 matches at 8 bases. The CDR3 has 14 residues. Germline V lookup: CDR1 MNHNS, CDR2 SASEGT. Trimming removed 6 bases from V and 5 bases from J; junction bases left unmatched: 8. The CDR3 reads CASRATSEYETQYF. The DNA of the CDR3 is TGTGCCAGCAGGGCGACTAGCGAGTATGAGACCCAGTACTTC.

This chain uses TRBV4-1 with TRBJ1-4; 10 positions agree with TRBD1. This CDR3 is 19 amino acids long. After removal of 3 bases from V and 9 bases from J, the junction contained 19 bases not matched to a gene. CDR1 and CDR2 (germline): MGHRA, YSYEKL. The CDR3: CASSHRWGTGDGNLKKLFF. DNA of the CDR3: TGCGCCAGCAGCCACCGCTGGGGGACAGGGGATGGAAATCTTAAAAAACTGTTTTTT.

The chain links TRBV19 to TRBJ1-4, with 7 nucleotides matching TRBD1. Germline V gene sequence: CDR1 LNHDA, CDR2 SQIVND (reference sequence). The CDR3 is 14 amino acids. V dropped 3 bases and J dropped 7; count of bases not matched to a gene: 5. CDR3 coding DNA: TGTGCCAGTAGTATCCGGACAGGAGGTGAAAAACTGTTTTTT. Its translation: CASSIRTGGEKLFF. The variable domain in full, completed from reference TRBV19 and TRBJ1-4, reads DGGITQSPKYLFRKEGQNVTLSCEQNLNHDAMYWYRQDPGQGLRLIYYSQIVNDFQKGDIAEGYSVSREKKESFPLTVTSAQKNPTAFYLCASSIRTGGEKLFFGSGTQLSVL.

This clone turned up a few times. This chain uses TRBV29-1 with TRBJ2-1; D perhaps matches TRBD2 (5 bases). The germline gives CDR1 SQVTM, CDR2 ANQGSEA. This CDR3 is 13 amino acids long. V was trimmed by 5 bases and J by 0 bases, leaving 8 bases between them. CDR3 in amino acids: CSVPTSSYNEQFF. CDR3 coding DNA: TGCAGCGTTCCTACTAGCTCCTACAATGAGCAGTTCTTC.

The gene calls are TRBV5-1 and TRBJ2-1; a weak D match, TRBD1 (5 bases). CDR1 and CDR2 from the germline V gene are SGHRS and YFSETQ. Between the trimmed V and J ends, which lost 0 bases and 9 bases, there was a span of 19 bases. The length of the CDR3 is 16 residues. The CDR3 DNA reads as TGCGCCAGCAGCTTGGAGGGCGGATGGAATAGGGGTGAGCAGTTCTTC. It codes for CASSLEGGWNRGEQFF. Full variable domain (rest looked up from reference TRBV5-1 and TRBJ2-1): KAGVTQTPRYLIKTRGQQVTLSCSPISGHRSVSWYQQTPGQGLQFLFEYFSETQRNKGNFPGRFSGRQFSNSRSEMNVSTLELGDSALYLCASSLEGGWNRGEQFFGPGTRLTVL.

The J gene is TRBJ2-7, the V gene TRBV6-1; D may be TRBD2 (7 bases). This CDR3 is built from 15 residues. Germline CDR1 is MNHNS and CDR2 is SASEGT. The V end was cut by 8 bases, the J end by 2 bases, with 19 bases between. Written as DNA, the CDR3 is TGTGCCAGCGGGCTGGGGGGGGGCCCCACCTACGAGCAGTACTTC. It is translated as CASGLGGGPTYEQYF.

J is TRBJ2-1 and V is TRBV4-2, with D perhaps matching TRBD2 (5 bases). Between the trimmed V and J ends, which lost 1 base and 0 bases, there was a span of 16 bases. The CDR3 loop spans 18 amino acids. Per germline, CDR1 LGHNA and CDR2 YNFKEQ. The CDR3 bases are TGTGCCAGCAGCCAAGGAGGGTTCGGGCGGAGCTCCTACAATGAGCAGTTCTTC. Translated, it gives CASSQGGFGRSSYNEQFF.

This chain links TRBV5-4 with TRBJ2-5; the D gene is possibly TRBD1 (6 bases). The CDR3 consists of 12 residues. Deletions cut 4 bases from V and 5 bases from J, with 9 bases between. The germline V gene has CDR1 SGHNT and CDR2 YYREEE (reference sequence). CDR3 sequence: CASSGDRETQYF. The CDR3 nucleotides are TGTGCCAGCAGCGGCGACAGGGAGACCCAGTACTTC.

The genes are TRBV4-1 and TRBJ2-1; TRBD2 might be the D (5 bases). Trimming took off 1 base at V and 5 bases at J, with 18 bases between the two ends. Looked up from germline, CDR1 is MGHRA and CDR2 is YSYEKL. The CDR3 totals 17 residues. The CDR3 DNA sequence: TGCGCCAGCAGCCAAGGATCCAAGGTGAGGGTTCACAATGAGCAGTTCTTC. This translates into CASSQGSKVRVHNEQFF.

In its sample, this clone was seen once. The chain uses TRBV7-9 and TRBJ2-1, with TRBD2 matching over 7 bases. The CDR3 extends over 15 amino acids. Trimming at V came to 5 bases and at J to 0 bases, leaving 4 bases not matched to a gene. Germline loops: CDR1 SEHNR, CDR2 FQNEAQ (reference sequence). The CDR3 bases are TGTGCCAGCAGCCCGCGGGGGAGCTCCTACAATGAGCAGTTCTTC. It is translated as CASSPRGSSYNEQFF.

This chain joins TRBV28 and TRBJ2-7, with D possibly TRBD1 on 6 matching bases. Germline-derived CDR1 and CDR2 are MDHEN and SYDVKM. The CDR3 runs to 14 residues. V was shortened by 5 bases and J by 2 bases, with 13 bases between the two germline ends. As DNA, the CDR3 is TGTGCCAGCAGTCTCCCTCAGGGGACCTACGAGCAGTACTTC. Amino acid sequence: CASSLPQGTYEQYF. The full variable domain, completed using reference TRBV28 and TRBJ2-7, is DVKVTQSSRYLVKRTGEKVFLECVQDMDHENMFWYRQDPGLGLRLIYFSYDVKMKEKGDIPEGYSVSREKKERFSLILESASTNQTSMYLCASSLPQGTYEQYFGPGTRLTVT.

This clone was counted between two and nine times. This chain connects TRBV9 to TRBJ1-2; D unclear. Germline V gene data show CDR1 as SGDLS and CDR2 as YYNGEE. Trimming cost V 1 base and J 9 bases, with 19 bases left between them. The CDR3 spans 15 residues. The CDR3 DNA sequence: TGTGCCAGCAGCGTAAGTGAAAGAAGAGGGTATCGCTACACCTTC. Amino acid sequence: CASSVSERRGYRYTF.

This clone was found once. V gene TRBV27 combines with J gene TRBJ2-7; no clear D. V lost 0 bases and J lost 4, with 7 bases in between. The germline V gene encodes CDR1 MNHEY and CDR2 SMNVEV (reference sequence). The CDR3 totals 13 residues. The CDR3 here is CASSLSPRYEQYF. Written as DNA, the CDR3 is TGTGCCAGCAGTTTATCCCCCAGGTACGAGCAGTACTTC.

CDR3 sequence: CASTGQDMGYTF. The CDR3 DNA reads TGCGCCAGCACTGGACAGGATATGGGCTACACCTTC. The chain employs TRBV5-1 and TRBJ1-2; 7 bases are shared with TRBD1. V gave up 6 bases and J gave up 8 bases; unmatched junction bases: 7. The CDR3 has 12 residues. Germline-derived CDR1 and CDR2 are SGHRS and YFSETQ.